This T cell receptor (beta chain) was identified during a study of T-cell memory formation after mild COVID-19. TCRdb redid the calling of the 5' RACE reads with MiXCR, one entry per CDR3 protein. The data show about 410,000 distinct CDR3 sequences, less than 25% seen once. The CDR3 has 14 amino acids. Between the trimmed V and J ends, which lost 4 bases and 0 bases, there was a span of 7 bases. In germline, CDR1 is SGHDN, CDR2 FVKESK. The sequenced sample was PBMCs or a T cell subset sorted from them (not recorded which). The TCR was taken from an adult woman who had mild COVID-19 (a few samples of this study predate the infection). Cell type and time point are not known. V and J are TRBV14 and TRBJ2-1; D ambiguous. The CDR3 loop is CASSPHRSYNEQFF. The CDR3 nucleotides are TGTGCCAGCAGCCCCCACCGCTCCTACAATGAGCAGTTCTTC.